This T cell receptor (beta chain) was retrieved from a study of T cells in narcolepsy. Across the whole study: Patients with NT1 or NT2 and healthy control donors were enrolled.

Study findings and constraints: Healthy controls reportedly lacked the autoreactive clonotypes serially found in patients' blood. Comparing one patient's CSF and blood CD4+ clonotypes highlighted HCRT- and TRIB2-specific autoreactive clonotypes.

TCRdb's copy holds only in-frame clones and misses some; the assay was immunoSEQ multiplex PCR. The repertoire consists of around 30,000 clones, with 79% occurring once and the leading ten covering 6.6%. This clone has only one observation. Antigen unknown. This receptor was obtained from a human donor in good health. Sequencing was carried out using memory (CD45RA-) CD4+ T cells from blood.

The CDR3 DNA is TGTGCCAGCAGCCAAGATTACGGAGGAGCGTACGAGCAGTACTTC. Its protein is CASSQDYGGAYEQYF. The rearrangement joins TRBV4-2 to TRBJ2-7, with a weak D call TRBD2 (5 bases). The CDR3 length is 15 residues. V was clipped by 0 bases and J by 4 bases, with 13 bases between them. Looked up from germline, CDR1 is LGHNA and CDR2 is YNFKEQ.